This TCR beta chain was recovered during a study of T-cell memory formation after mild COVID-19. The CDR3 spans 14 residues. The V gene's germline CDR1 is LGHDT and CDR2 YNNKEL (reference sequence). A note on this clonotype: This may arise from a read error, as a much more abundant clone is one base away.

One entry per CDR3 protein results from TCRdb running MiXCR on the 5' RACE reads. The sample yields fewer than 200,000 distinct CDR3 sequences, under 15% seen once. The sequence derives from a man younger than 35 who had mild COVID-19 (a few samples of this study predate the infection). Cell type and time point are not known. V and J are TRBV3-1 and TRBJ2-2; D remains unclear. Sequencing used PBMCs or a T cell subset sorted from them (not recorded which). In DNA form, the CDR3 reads TGTTCCAGCAGCCAACTTCGAGGATCCGGGGAGCTGTTTTTT. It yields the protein CSSSQLRGSGELFF.